Shown below are 3 T cell receptor beta chains from a single sample sequenced in a study of monozygotic twins with cystic fibrosis. This table comes from immunoSEQ multiplex PCR, and its TCRdb copy is limited to in-frame clones, with some not included. In the table there are about 22,000 clones, 97% of which are singletons. Sequencing used blood. The receptors shown here come from a girl between 10 and 17 years old with cystic fibrosis.

The chain employs TRBV27 and TRBJ1-5, with D uncertain. CDR3 length: 16 residues. CDR1 is MNHEY, CDR2 SMNVEV, per germline (reference sequence). Deletions cut 4 bases from V and 0 bases from J, with 13 bases between. The CDR3 is CASSSSTWYSNQPQHF. The CDR3 DNA sequence: TGTGCCAGCAGTTCGTCCACGTGGTATAGCAATCAGCCCCAGCATTTT.

The V and J genes are TRBV19 and TRBJ2-5; 10 positions agree with TRBD2. Germline V CDR1 and CDR2: LNHDA, SQIVND (reference sequence). The V gene end was trimmed by 8 bases and the J gene end by 5 bases; junction bases not matched to a gene: 11. The CDR3 has 15 amino acids. CDR3 residues: CASGASGSLWETQYF. Written as DNA, the CDR3 is TGTGCCAGTGGGGCTAGCGGGAGTTTGTGGGAGACCCAGTACTTC. The entire variable domain, with the rest obtained from reference TRBV19 and TRBJ2-5, is as follows: DGGITQSPKYLFRKEGQNVTLSCEQNLNHDAMYWYRQDPGQGLRLIYYSQIVNDFQKGDIAEGYSVSREKKESFPLTVTSAQKNPTAFYLCASGASGSLWETQYFGPGTRLLVL.

This chain links TRBV6-5 with TRBJ1-1, with D possibly TRBD1 on 6 matching bases. Germline-derived CDR1 and CDR2 are MNHEY and SVGAGI. V lost 2 bases and J 1 base, leaving 14 bases between the germline ends. The CDR3 length is 16 residues. This CDR3 reads CASSYTSGDTNTEAFF. The CDR3 DNA is TGTGCCAGCAGTTACACGTCAGGGGATACGAACACTGAAGCTTTCTTT.